A selection of T cell receptor beta chains follows, all from one sample in a study of blood T cell repertoires in COVID-19. Sequenced by immunoSEQ multiplex PCR; TCRdb stores in-frame clones only, minus some. This sample yields hundreds of thousands of clones, of which approximately 90% are seen a single time; about 0.24% belongs to the top ten. The specimen was peripheral blood. These receptors were collected from a woman under 30 with acute or convalescent COVID-19. The conserved cysteine and the conserved F or W are not part of the CDR3 here. The D gene is left open where the match is weak.

D: TRBD1; V: TRBV27; J: TRBJ2-7; length: 12; CDR3: ASSPSGGTYEQY
D: -; V: TRBV29-1; J: TRBJ1-4; length: 9; CDR3: SVGEVEKLF
D: TRBD2; V: TRBV6-1; J: TRBJ2-1; length: 12; CDR3: ASSDSGAWNEQF
D: -; V: TRBV5-4; J: TRBJ1-5; length: 11; CDR3: ASSLDRAQPQH
D: TRBD1; V: TRBV6-2/TRBV6-3; J: TRBJ1-1; length: 13; CDR3: ASSPTGGPNTEAF
D: TRBD1; V: TRBV7-9; J: TRBJ1-1; length: 15; CDR3: ASSPTLGQGLNTEAF
D: -; V: TRBV2; J: TRBJ1-2; length: 12; CDR3: ASSVRVGVAGYT
D: -; V: TRBV24-1; J: TRBJ1-2; length: 12; CDR3: ATSDPGTAYGYT
D: -; V: TRBV6-5; J: TRBJ1-1; length: 11; CDR3: ASRMGPNTEAF
D: -; V: TRBV4-1; J: TRBJ2-3; length: 12; CDR3: ASSQRTSTDTQY
D: TRBD1; V: TRBV5-4; J: TRBJ2-1; length: 11; CDR3: AVGQDSYNEQF
D: TRBD2; V: TRBV7-2; J: TRBJ2-2; length: 14; CDR3: ASSPGLAGVTGELF
D: TRBD2; V: TRBV6-2/TRBV6-3; J: TRBJ2-1; length: 14; CDR3: ASSYEGASGGYEQF
D: TRBD1; V: TRBV4-3; J: TRBJ1-4; length: 15; CDR3: ASSQVFSGTANEKLF
D: TRBD2; V: TRBV9; J: TRBJ2-5; length: 13; CDR3: ASSGTSGGAETQY
D: -; V: TRBV5-4; J: TRBJ1-3; length: 13; CDR3: ASSSDSFRGNTIY
D: TRBD2; V: TRBV6-5; J: TRBJ2-5; length: 12; CDR3: ASSPGLAVGTQY
D: TRBD1; V: TRBV4-1; J: TRBJ2-3; length: 14; CDR3: ASSQPVTGARDTQY
D: TRBD2; V: TRBV2; J: TRBJ2-3; length: 13; CDR3: ASSEGLAGTDTQY
D: -; V: TRBV6-6; J: TRBJ2-7; length: 10; CDR3: ASSIRVHEQY
D: TRBD1; V: TRBV24-1; J: TRBJ1-2; length: 12; CDR3: ATSDPDRRYGYT
D: TRBD2; V: TRBV7-9; J: TRBJ2-7; length: 14; CDR3: ASSLAGLAGEYEQY
D: -; V: TRBV12-3/TRBV12-4; J: TRBJ2-4; length: 10; CDR3: ASSPGGNIQY
D: -; V: TRBV20-1; J: TRBJ1-5; length: 11; CDR3: SASLGKNTPQH
D: TRBD1; V: TRBV6-5; J: TRBJ2-2; length: 13; CDR3: ASSYGDRDTGELF
D: -; V: TRBV7-8; J: TRBJ1-1; length: 14; CDR3: ASSPLWAPSRTEAF
D: -; V: TRBV18; J: TRBJ2-7; length: 12; CDR3: ASSRFRGAYEQY